This TCR beta chain comes out of a study of T cell repertoires in cytomegalovirus infection. Study as a whole: Through public TCR beta signatures, both CMV infection and matching HLA type were indicated.

Via MiXCR, TCRdb re-called the reads, giving one row per CDR3 protein. The sample shows roughly 180,000 distinct CDR3 sequences, 28% of them seen only once. The trim removed 0 bases at V and 5 bases at J, leaving 7 bases unmatched. Per germline, CDR1 DFQATT and CDR2 SNEGSKA (reference sequence). The CDR3 runs to 15 residues. This clonotype was seen only a few times. Sequencing was performed on PBMCs. This clonotype was sampled from a human donor in good health (CMV status not recorded). Some clones in this sample may be carry-over from other donors' samples. The chain joins TRBV20-1 to TRBJ2-1; 7 positions match TRBD2. CDR3 in amino acids: CSARDVGGIHNEQFF. In DNA form, the CDR3 reads TGCAGTGCTAGAGACGTGGGGGGGATTCACAATGAGCAGTTCTTC.